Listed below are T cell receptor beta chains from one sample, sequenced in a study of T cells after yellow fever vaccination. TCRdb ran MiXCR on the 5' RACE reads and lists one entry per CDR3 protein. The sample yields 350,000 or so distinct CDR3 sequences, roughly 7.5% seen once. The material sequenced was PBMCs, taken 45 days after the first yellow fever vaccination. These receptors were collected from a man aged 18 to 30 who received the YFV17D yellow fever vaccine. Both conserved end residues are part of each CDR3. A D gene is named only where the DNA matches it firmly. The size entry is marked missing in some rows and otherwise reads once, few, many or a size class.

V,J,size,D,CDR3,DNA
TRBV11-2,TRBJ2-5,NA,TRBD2,CASSLPGLAGKETQYF,TGTGCCAGCAGCTTACCCGGACTAGCGGGGAAGGAGACCCAGTACTTC
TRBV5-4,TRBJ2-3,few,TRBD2,CASSLRTSGGGDTQYF,TGTGCCAGCAGCTTAAGGACTAGCGGGGGGGGAGATACGCAGTATTTT
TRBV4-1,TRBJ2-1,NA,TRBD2,CASSWDSGGYNEQFF,TGCGCCAGCAGCTGGGATAGCGGGGGTTACAATGAGCAGTTCTTC
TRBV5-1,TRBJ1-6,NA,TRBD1,CASSPTGTDNSPLHF,TGCGCCAGCAGCCCTACGGGGACAGACAATTCACCCCTCCACTTT
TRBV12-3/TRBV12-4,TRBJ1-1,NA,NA,CASSSIGTGAFF,TGTGCCAGCAGTTCTATTGGTACGGGAGCTTTCTTT
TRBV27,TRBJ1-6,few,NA,CASSLSRNSPLHF,TGTGCCAGCAGTTTATCGAGGAATTCACCCCTCCACTTT
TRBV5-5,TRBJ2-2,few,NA,CASSLARAHNTGELFF,TGTGCCAGCAGCTTGGCCCGGGCTCATAACACCGGGGAGCTGTTTTTT
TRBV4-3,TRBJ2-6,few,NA,CASSQPHGGSGANVLTF,TGCGCCAGCAGCCAACCCCATGGCGGCTCTGGGGCCAACGTCCTGACTTTC
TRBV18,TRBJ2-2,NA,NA,CASSPRQHNTGELFF,TGTGCCAGCTCACCTCGTCAGCATAACACCGGGGAGCTGTTTTTT
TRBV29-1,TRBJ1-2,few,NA,CSVGPNRVFVGSGYTF,TGCAGCGTTGGACCCAACCGGGTGTTTGTGGGATCTGGCTACACCTTC
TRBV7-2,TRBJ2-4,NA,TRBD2,CASRTRLAGAKNIQYF,TGTGCCAGCAGGACGAGACTAGCGGGGGCCAAAAACATTCAGTACTTC
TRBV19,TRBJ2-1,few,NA,CASSMARGNEQFF,TGTGCCAGTAGCATGGCTAGAGGCAATGAGCAGTTCTTC
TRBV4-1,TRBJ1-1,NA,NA,CASSPGTKEAFF,TGCGCCAGCAGCCCCGGGACAAAGGAAGCTTTCTTT
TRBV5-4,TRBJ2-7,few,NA,CASSDWDTSSYEQYF,TGTGCCAGCAGCGACTGGGACACCAGCTCCTACGAGCAGTACTTC
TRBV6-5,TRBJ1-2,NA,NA,CASSFTGRGNYGYTF,TGTGCCAGCAGTTTTACGGGACGGGGTAACTATGGCTACACCTTC
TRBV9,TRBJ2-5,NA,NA,CASSVSWGRQETQYF,TGTGCCAGCAGCGTCTCTTGGGGGAGACAAGAGACCCAGTACTTC
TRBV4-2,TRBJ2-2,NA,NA,CASSQVRGAGELFF,TGTGCCAGCAGCCAAGTTCGGGGTGCCGGGGAGCTGTTTTTT
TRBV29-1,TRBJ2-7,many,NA,CSAVDSYEQYF,TGCAGCGCCGTCGACAGCTACGAGCAGTACTTC
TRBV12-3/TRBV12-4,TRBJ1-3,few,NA,CASSSRAGNTIYF,TGTGCCAGCAGTTCGAGAGCTGGAAACACCATATATTTT
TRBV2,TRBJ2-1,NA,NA,CASSEDSEHGYEQFF,TGTGCCAGCAGTGAAGACTCCGAGCATGGCTATGAGCAGTTCTTC
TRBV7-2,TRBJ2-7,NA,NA,CASSLARGDEQYF,TGTGCCAGCAGCTTAGCGCGCGGGGATGAGCAGTACTTC
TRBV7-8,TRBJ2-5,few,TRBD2,CASTRGGGETQYF,TGTGCCAGCACCCGCGGGGGTGGGGAGACCCAGTACTTC
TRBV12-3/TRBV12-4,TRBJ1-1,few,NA,CASSLIGAEEAFF,TGTGCCAGCAGTTTAATAGGGGCGGAGGAAGCTTTCTTT
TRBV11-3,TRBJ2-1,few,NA,CASSPRDKNNEQFF,TGTGCCAGCAGCCCCCGGGACAAAAACAATGAGCAGTTCTTC
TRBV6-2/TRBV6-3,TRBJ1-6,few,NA,CASSNGSPLHF,TGTGCCAGCAGTAACGGGTCACCCCTCCACTTT
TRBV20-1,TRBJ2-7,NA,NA,CSARGWTGDSYEQYF,TGCAGTGCTCGGGGTTGGACGGGAGACTCCTACGAGCAGTACTTC
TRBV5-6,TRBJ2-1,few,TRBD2,CASSLRLAGHNEQFF,TGTGCCAGCAGCTTGAGGCTAGCGGGACACAATGAGCAGTTCTTC
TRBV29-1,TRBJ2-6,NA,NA,CSVEDRVDSGANVLTF,TGCAGCGTTGAAGATCGTGTGGACTCTGGGGCCAACGTCCTGACTTTC
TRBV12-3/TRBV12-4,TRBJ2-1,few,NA,CASSSTRDEQFF,TGTGCCAGCAGCTCAACTCGGGACGAGCAGTTCTTC
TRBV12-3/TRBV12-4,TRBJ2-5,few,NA,CASSLIRVQETQYF,TGTGCCAGCAGTTTAATCAGGGTCCAAGAGACCCAGTACTTC
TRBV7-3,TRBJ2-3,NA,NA,CASSHPGGTDTQYF,TGTGCCAGCAGCCACCCGGGGGGCACAGATACGCAGTATTTT
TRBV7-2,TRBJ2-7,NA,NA,CASSFPPTYEQYF,TGTGCCAGCAGCTTCCCCCCGACCTACGAGCAGTACTTC